This T cell receptor beta chain was found in a study of T cells in Graves' hyperthyroidism and ophthalmopathy. General study results and limits: In blood, most of the thyroid clonotypes expanded above 0.001 were also present. Stable hyperthyroidism and ophthalmopathy were separated using 13 V-J signatures.

Ten or more counts support this clonotype. The antigen is undetermined. This CDR3 is built from 12 residues. V shed 5 bases and J shed 7 bases, with 12 bases lying between them. Germline V lookup: CDR1 DFQATT, CDR2 SNEGSKA (reference sequence). Patients counted as stable if ophthalmopathy did not develop within 18 months. Patients with uncontrolled infections, other autoimmune diseases, pregnancy or lactation were excluded. Amplification targeted TCR beta CDR3 regions from RNA transcripts. TCR CDR3 underwent first-round RT-PCR with the HTBI primer set. TCRdb reprocessed the multiplex PCR reads via MiXCR and lists one record per CDR3 protein. The profile shows around 620,000 distinct CDR3 sequences, about 16% of them singletons.

Material for sequencing was blood. The chain recombines TRBV20-1 with TRBJ2-1; possibly TRBD2 for D (6 bases). The receptor comes from a woman aged 25 to 45 with Graves' hyperthyroidism. The chain's CDR3 is CSAPKRVNEQFF. The CDR3 bases are TGCAGTGCTCCTAAGCGGGTAAATGAGCAGTTCTTC.